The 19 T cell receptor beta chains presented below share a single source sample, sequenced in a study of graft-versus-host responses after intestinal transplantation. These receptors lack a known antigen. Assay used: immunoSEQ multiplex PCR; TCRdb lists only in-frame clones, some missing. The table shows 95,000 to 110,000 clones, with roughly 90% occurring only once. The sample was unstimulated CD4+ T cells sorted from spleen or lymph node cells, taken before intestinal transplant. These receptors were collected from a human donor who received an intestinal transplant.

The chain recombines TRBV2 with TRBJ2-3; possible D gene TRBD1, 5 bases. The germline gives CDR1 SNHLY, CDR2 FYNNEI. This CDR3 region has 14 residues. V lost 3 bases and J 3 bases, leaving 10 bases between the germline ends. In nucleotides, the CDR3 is TGTGCCAGCAGTGACAGGGCTTCTACAGATACGCAGTATTTT. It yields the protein CASSDRASTDTQYF.

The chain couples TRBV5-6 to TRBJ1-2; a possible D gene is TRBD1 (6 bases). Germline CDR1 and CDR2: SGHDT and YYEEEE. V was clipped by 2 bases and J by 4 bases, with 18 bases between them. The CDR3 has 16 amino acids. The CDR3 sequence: CASSFGFNGGPYGYTF. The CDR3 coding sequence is TGTGCCAGCAGCTTCGGGTTTAACGGGGGCCCCTATGGCTACACCTTC.

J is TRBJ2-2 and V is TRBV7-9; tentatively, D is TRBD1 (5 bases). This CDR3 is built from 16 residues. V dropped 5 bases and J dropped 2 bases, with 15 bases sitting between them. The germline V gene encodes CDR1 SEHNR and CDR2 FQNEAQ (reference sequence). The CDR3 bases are TGTGCCAGCAGCCGTCTGGGTGGGGCCAACACCGGGGAGCTGTTTTTT. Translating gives CASSRLGGANTGELFF.

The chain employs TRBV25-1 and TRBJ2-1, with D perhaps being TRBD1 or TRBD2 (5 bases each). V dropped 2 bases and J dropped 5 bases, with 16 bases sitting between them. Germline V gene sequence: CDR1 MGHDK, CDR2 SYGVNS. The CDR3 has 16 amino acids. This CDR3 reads CASSEPGRKYNNEQFF. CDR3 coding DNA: TGTGCCAGCAGTGAACCGGGACGAAAATATAACAATGAGCAGTTCTTC.

The CDR3 DNA sequence: TGTGCCAGCAGTTACTGGGGAGAGGAAGCTTTCTTT. It translates to CASSYWGEEAFF. The chain has TRBV6-6 and TRBJ1-1; the D is unclear. Trimming took 1 base from V and 8 from J, leaving 8 bases between them. This CDR3 contains 12 residues. Germline CDR1 and CDR2: MNHNY and SVGAGI (reference sequence).

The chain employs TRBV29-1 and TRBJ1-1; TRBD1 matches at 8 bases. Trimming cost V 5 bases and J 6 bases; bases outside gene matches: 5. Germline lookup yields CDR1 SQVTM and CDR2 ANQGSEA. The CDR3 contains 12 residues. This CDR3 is CSVSDRAAEAFF. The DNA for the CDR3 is TGCAGCGTTTCGGACAGGGCGGCTGAAGCTTTCTTT.

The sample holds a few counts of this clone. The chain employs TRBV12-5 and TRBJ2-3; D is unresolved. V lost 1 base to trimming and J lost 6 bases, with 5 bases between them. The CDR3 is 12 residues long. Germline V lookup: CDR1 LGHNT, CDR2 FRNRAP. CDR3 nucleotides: TGTGCTAGTGGTTTGGGCAGGGATACGCAGTATTTT. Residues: CASGLGRDTQYF.

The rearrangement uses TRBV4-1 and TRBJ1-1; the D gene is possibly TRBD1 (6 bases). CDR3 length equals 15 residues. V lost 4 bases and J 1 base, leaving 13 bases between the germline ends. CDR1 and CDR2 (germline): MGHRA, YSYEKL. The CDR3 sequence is CASSPTGAGNTEAFF. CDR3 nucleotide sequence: TGCGCCAGCAGCCCCACGGGGGCAGGGAACACTGAAGCTTTCTTT.

The CDR3 bases are TGTGCCAGCCACATGACGAGAGCCGGGGAGCTGTTTTTT. This gives the protein CASHMTRAGELFF. V gene TRBV6-5 combines with J gene TRBJ2-2; D is unresolved. Trimming stripped 8 bases from V and 6 bases from J, with 13 bases between. CDR3 size: 13 residues. The germline V gene has CDR1 MNHEY and CDR2 SVGAGI.

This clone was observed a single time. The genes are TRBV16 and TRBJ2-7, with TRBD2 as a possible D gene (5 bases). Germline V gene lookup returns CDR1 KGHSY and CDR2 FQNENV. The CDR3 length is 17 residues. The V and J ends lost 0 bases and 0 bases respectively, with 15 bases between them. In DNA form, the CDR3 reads TGTGCCAGCAGCCAATCGTCTGGGAGCCTCTCCTCCTACGAGCAGTACTTC. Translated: CASSQSSGSLSSYEQYF.

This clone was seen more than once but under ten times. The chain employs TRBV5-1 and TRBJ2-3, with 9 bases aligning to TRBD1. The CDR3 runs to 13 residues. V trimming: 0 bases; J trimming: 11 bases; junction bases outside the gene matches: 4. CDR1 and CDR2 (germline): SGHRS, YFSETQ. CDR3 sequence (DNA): TGCGCCAGCAGCTTGGGGGACAGGGACAAGCAGTATTTT. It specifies CASSLGDRDKQYF. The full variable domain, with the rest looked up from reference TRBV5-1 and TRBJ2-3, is KAGVTQTPRYLIKTRGQQVTLSCSPISGHRSVSWYQQTPGQGLQFLFEYFSETQRNKGNFPGRFSGRQFSNSRSEMNVSTLELGDSALYLCASSLGDRDKQYFGPGTRLTVL.

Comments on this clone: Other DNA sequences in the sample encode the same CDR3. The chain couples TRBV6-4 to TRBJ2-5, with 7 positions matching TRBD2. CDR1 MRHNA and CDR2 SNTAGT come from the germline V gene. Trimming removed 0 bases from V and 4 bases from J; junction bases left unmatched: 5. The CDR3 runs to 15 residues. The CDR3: CASSDSGLPGETQYF. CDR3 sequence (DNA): TGTGCCAGCAGTGACTCGGGACTACCGGGAGAGACCCAGTACTTC.

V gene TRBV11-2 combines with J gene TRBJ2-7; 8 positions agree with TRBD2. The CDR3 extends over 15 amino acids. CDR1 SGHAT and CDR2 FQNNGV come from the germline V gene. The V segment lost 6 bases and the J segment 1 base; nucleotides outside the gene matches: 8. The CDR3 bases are TGTGCCAGCAGTCCGTATAGCGGGGCGTCCTACGAGCAGTACTTC. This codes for CASSPYSGASYEQYF.

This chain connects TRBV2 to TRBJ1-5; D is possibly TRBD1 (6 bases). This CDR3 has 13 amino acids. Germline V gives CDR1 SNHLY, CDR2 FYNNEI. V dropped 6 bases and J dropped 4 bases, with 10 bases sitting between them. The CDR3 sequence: CASSRDTNQPQHF. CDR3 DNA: TGTGCCAGCAGCCGGGACACAAATCAGCCCCAGCATTTT.

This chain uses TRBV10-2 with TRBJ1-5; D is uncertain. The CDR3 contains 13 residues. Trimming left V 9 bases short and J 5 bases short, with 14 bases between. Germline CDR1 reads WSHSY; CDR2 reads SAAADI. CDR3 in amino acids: CARGPCGYQPQHF. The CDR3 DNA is TGCGCCAGGGGTCCTTGCGGTTATCAGCCCCAGCATTTT.

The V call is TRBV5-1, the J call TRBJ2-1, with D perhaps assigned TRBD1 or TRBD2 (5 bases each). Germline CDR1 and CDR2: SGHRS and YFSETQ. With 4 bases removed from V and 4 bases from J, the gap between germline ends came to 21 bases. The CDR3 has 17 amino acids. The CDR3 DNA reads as TGCGCCAGCAGCGCCGGATACCCCGGGACCGAATACAATGAGCAGTTCTTC. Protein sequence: CASSAGYPGTEYNEQFF. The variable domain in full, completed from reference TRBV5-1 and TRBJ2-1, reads KAGVTQTPRYLIKTRGQQVTLSCSPISGHRSVSWYQQTPGQGLQFLFEYFSETQRNKGNFPGRFSGRQFSNSRSEMNVSTLELGDSALYLCASSAGYPGTEYNEQFFGPGTRLTVL.

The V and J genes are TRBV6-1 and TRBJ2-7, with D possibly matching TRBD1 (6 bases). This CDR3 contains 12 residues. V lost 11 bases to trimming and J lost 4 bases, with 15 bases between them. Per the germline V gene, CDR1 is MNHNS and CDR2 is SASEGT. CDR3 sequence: CASTQGGYEQYF. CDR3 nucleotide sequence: TGTGCCTCCACCCAAGGGGGTTACGAGCAGTACTTC.

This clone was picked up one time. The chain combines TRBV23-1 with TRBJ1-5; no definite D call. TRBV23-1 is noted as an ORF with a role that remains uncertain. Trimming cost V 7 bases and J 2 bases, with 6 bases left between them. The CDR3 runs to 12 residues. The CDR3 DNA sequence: TGCGCCAGCATACCCGGCAATCAGCCCCAGCATTTT. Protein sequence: CASIPGNQPQHF.

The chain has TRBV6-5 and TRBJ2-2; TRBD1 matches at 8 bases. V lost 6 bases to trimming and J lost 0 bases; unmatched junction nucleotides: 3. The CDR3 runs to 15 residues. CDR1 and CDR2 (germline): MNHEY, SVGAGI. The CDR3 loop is CASRRTGTNTGELFF. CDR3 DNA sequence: TGTGCCAGCAGACGGACAGGGACGAACACCGGGGAGCTGTTTTTT.